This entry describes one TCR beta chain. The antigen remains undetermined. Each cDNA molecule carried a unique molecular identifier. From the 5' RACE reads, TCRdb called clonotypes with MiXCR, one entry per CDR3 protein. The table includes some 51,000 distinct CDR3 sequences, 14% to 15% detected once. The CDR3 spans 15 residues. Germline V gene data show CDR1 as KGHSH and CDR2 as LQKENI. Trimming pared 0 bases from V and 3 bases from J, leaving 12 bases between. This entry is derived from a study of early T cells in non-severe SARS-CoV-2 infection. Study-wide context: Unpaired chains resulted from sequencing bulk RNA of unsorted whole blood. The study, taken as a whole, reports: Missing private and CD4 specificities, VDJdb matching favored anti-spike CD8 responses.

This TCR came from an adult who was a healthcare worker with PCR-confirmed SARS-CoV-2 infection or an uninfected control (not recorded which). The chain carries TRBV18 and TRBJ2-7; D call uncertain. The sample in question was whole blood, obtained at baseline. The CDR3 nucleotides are TGTGCCAGCTCACCACCGCTCTTGGCCGACTACGAGCAGTACTTC. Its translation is CASSPPLLADYEQYF.